The 14 T cell receptor beta chains below were found in one sample sequenced in a study of OX40 agonist ivuxolimab in advanced cancers. Profiling relied on immunoSEQ multiplex PCR, and the TCRdb table lists in-frame clones only, not all of them. This table holds some 86,000 clones, around 88% found once. The sample was CD4+ or CD8+ T cells sorted from blood, taken in a trial of the OX40 agonist ivuxolimab. The receptors were sampled from an adult with an advanced solid tumor such as melanoma, head and neck, liver or kidney cancer.

V gene TRBV5-1 combines with J gene TRBJ1-6, with D tentatively TRBD1 (6 bases). This CDR3 is built from 14 residues. Germline lookup yields CDR1 SGHRS and CDR2 YFSETQ. V was shortened by 0 bases and J by 9 bases, with 10 bases between the two germline ends. CDR3 coding DNA: TGCGCCAGCAGCTTGGACAGGGTGGGTTCACCCCTCCACTTT. This codes for CASSLDRVGSPLHF.

This clone was seen more than once but under ten times. V gene TRBV5-1 combines with J gene TRBJ1-5; tentatively, D is TRBD1 (6 bases). V was cut by 4 bases and J by 5 bases, with 16 bases left in between. This CDR3 has 15 residues. Germline CDR1 SGHRS, CDR2 YFSETQ. For the CDR3, the DNA is TGCGCCAGCAGCGTAAATACAGGGCCCCATCAGCCCCAGCATTTT. It codes for CASSVNTGPHQPQHF.

This chain links TRBV28 with TRBJ1-1; a possible D gene is TRBD1 (5 bases). CDR3 length equals 13 residues. Per the germline V gene, CDR1 is MDHEN and CDR2 is SYDVKM. The V gene lost 11 bases and the J gene lost 5 bases, with 18 bases spanning the gap. The CDR3 spells CAASAGRVTEAFF. CDR3 DNA: TGTGCCGCATCGGCAGGGCGGGTTACTGAAGCTTTCTTT.

Only a few counts were recorded for this clone. The genes are TRBV4-2 and TRBJ2-7; D ambiguous. The CDR3 contains 14 residues. The germline V gene has CDR1 LGHNA and CDR2 YNFKEQ. V shed 1 base and J shed 4 bases, with 11 bases lying between them. CDR3 DNA sequence: TGTGCCAGCAGCCAAGTGGATTCGAGATACGAGCAGTACTTC. Its protein is CASSQVDSRYEQYF.

The genes are TRBV2 and TRBJ1-2; a weak D match, TRBD1 (6 bases). CDR3 length equals 14 residues. CDR1 and CDR2 (germline): SNHLY, FYNNEI. V lost 5 bases and J 6 bases, leaving 16 bases between the germline ends. The CDR3 DNA sequence: TGTGCCAGCAGTTCACAGGGAAGAGGAGATGGCTACACCTTC. This codes for CASSSQGRGDGYTF.

This clone was seen a single time. The CDR3 here is CASSTRTTDTQYF. The CDR3 DNA reads as TGTGCCAGCAGCACCCGAACCACAGATACGCAGTATTTT. The chain uses TRBV11-1 and TRBJ2-3; D is undetermined. V was cut by 5 bases and J by 2 bases, with 8 bases left in between. CDR3 length: 13 amino acids. Germline CDR1 SGHAT, CDR2 FQDESV (reference sequence).

The chain couples TRBV7-9 to TRBJ2-3; 9 positions agree with TRBD1. The ends lost 3 bases at V and 5 bases at J; junction bases unmatched: 6. The CDR3 has 15 amino acids. From germline, CDR1 is SEHNR and CDR2 FQNEAQ (reference sequence). CDR3 amino acids: CASSLGQGGEDTQYF. In DNA, the CDR3 is TGTGCCAGCAGCTTGGGACAGGGAGGGGAAGATACGCAGTATTTT.

The rearrangement links TRBV30 to TRBJ1-3, with 7 bases fitting TRBD1. Looked up from germline, CDR1 is GTSNPN and CDR2 is SVGIG (reference sequence). This CDR3 is built from 14 residues. J was trimmed by 4 bases and V by 3 bases; bases with no gene match: 6. The CDR3 reads CAWRVTGSGNTIYF. The CDR3 DNA reads as TGTGCCTGGAGGGTGACAGGGAGCGGAAACACCATATATTTT.

V and J are TRBV6-6 and TRBJ2-5; the D gene could be TRBD1 or TRBD2 (6 bases each). The CDR3 runs to 15 residues. Trimming cost V 5 bases and J 5 bases, with 18 bases left between them. From germline, CDR1 is MNHNY and CDR2 SVGAGI (reference sequence). CDR3 sequence (DNA): TGTGCCAGCAGTAGGGACTCCAGAGGGGGGGAGACCCAGTACTTC. This codes for CASSRDSRGGETQYF.

This chain connects TRBV28 to TRBJ1-4, with D possibly TRBD1 on 6 matching bases. Germline V gives CDR1 MDHEN, CDR2 SYDVKM. The CDR3 is 15 amino acids. Trimming took 8 bases from V and 4 from J, leaving 17 bases between them. The DNA for the CDR3 is TGTGCCAGCTCTCGAGCAGGGGCCATTAATGAAAAACTGTTTTTT. Amino acids: CASSRAGAINEKLFF. Supplemented by reference TRBV28 and TRBJ1-4, the full variable domain reads DVKVTQSSRYLVKRTGEKVFLECVQDMDHENMFWYRQDPGLGLRLIYFSYDVKMKEKGDIPEGYSVSREKKERFSLILESASTNQTSMYLCASSRAGAINEKLFFGSGTQLSVL.

The rearrangement uses TRBV2 and TRBJ2-5, with TRBD2 as a possible D gene (6 bases). This CDR3 has 15 residues. With 4 bases removed from V and 7 bases from J, the gap between germline ends came to 19 bases. Germline V CDR1 and CDR2: SNHLY, FYNNEI. DNA of the CDR3: TGTGCCAGCAGTGTCTCGACCGGGACTGGGGCGACCCAGTACTTC. Translating it yields CASSVSTGTGATQYF.

The chain recombines TRBV27 with TRBJ2-1; 9 bases align to TRBD2. Germline V CDR1 and CDR2: MNHEY, SMNVEV (reference sequence). V lost 5 bases, J lost 10 bases, and 9 bases stayed unmatched. This CDR3 comprises 14 residues. The CDR3 loop reads CASSVSAGGGEQFF. CDR3 DNA: TGTGCCAGCAGTGTGTCGGCGGGAGGGGGCGAGCAGTTCTTC.

This rearrangement joins TRBV5-1 to TRBJ2-7; 8 bases match TRBD2. J gave up 3 bases and V 4 bases, and 12 bases lay outside the gene matches. The V gene's germline CDR1 is SGHRS and CDR2 YFSETQ. The CDR3 runs 16 residues. For the CDR3, the DNA is TGCGCCAGCAGCCCGGGGGGGACGGGGAGGAACTACGAGCAGTACTTC. The encoded protein is CASSPGGTGRNYEQYF.

This chain uses TRBV19 with TRBJ1-5, with D unclear. Germline V gene lookup returns CDR1 LNHDA and CDR2 SQIVND (reference sequence). The CDR3 sequence is 14 residues long. V lost 4 bases and J 2 bases, leaving 9 bases between the germline ends. In DNA form, the CDR3 reads TGTGCCAGTAGTAGAGGTACGGGCAATCAGCCCCAGCATTTT. Its translation is CASSRGTGNQPQHF.